This TCR beta chain was obtained from a study of blood T cell repertoires in COVID-19. Overall study: Researchers got acute and convalescent COVID-19 samples from the United States, Italy and Spain. PBMCs, B-cell-depleted T cells, or T cells provided the cDNA or gDNA that made up the material.

This clone was picked up a small number of times. Authors' data handling: The assay estimated nucleated cells by amplifying reference gene primers. Libraries were prepared by immunoSEQ multiplex PCR; TCRdb keeps only in-frame clonotypes and omits some of them. From that table come the V and J calls and clone size; the DNA was used to work out D and trimming. The table lists around 170,000 clones, about 86% of them singletons. Germline CDR1 is MDHEN and CDR2 is SYDVKM. Trimming removed 5 bases from V and 3 bases from J, with 7 bases in between. There are 12 residues in the CDR3. The rearrangement joins TRBV28 to TRBJ1-2, with D tentatively TRBD1 (5 bases). The sequence came from a man aged 45-65 years with active or convalescent COVID-19. Input material: peripheral blood. CDR3 in amino acids: CASSQGHYGYTF. The DNA of the CDR3 is TGTGCCAGCAGTCAGGGCCACTATGGCTACACCTTC.